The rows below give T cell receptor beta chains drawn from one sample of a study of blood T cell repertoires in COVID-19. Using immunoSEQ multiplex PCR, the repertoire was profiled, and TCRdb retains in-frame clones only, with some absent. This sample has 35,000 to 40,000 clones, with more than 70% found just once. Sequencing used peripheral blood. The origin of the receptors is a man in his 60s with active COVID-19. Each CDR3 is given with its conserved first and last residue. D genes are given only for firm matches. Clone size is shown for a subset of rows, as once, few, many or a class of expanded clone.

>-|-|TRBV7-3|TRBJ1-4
CASSATRGRDEKLFF
TGTGCCAGCAGCGCAACCCGAGGTCGTGATGAAAAACTGTTTTTT
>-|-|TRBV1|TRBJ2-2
CTSHAEKKARGITGELFF
TGCACCAGCCACGCCGAGAAGAAAGCTAGGGGAATAACCGGGGAGCTGTTTTTT
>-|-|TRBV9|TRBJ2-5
CASSVAPGETQYF
TGTGCCAGCAGTGTTGCTCCCGGAGAGACCCAGTACTTC
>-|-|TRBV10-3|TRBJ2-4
CAISDTGFDKNIQYF
TGTGCCATCAGTGATACAGGGTTTGACAAAAACATTCAGTACTTC
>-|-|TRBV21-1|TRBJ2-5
CASSKICLRGRRETQYF
TGTGCCAGCAGCAAAATCTGTCTGAGGGGGCGGCGGGAGACCCAGTACTTC
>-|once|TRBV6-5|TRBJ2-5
CASRGLSGQETQYF
TGTGCCAGCAGGGGGTTGAGCGGCCAAGAGACCCAGTACTTC
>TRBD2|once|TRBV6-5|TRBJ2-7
CATTSANSYEQYF
TGTGCCACCACTAGCGCGAATTCCTACGAGCAGTACTTC
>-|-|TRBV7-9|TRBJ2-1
CASSNFRFSYNEQFF
TGTGCCAGCAGCAATTTCCGGTTCTCCTACAATGAGCAGTTCTTC
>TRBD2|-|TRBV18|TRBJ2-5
CASSPPSGAQETQYF
TGTGCCAGCTCACCTCCAAGCGGGGCCCAAGAGACCCAGTACTTC
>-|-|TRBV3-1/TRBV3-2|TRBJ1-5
CASSQGKGWGVGSAQHF
TGTGCCAGCAGCCAAGGAAAGGGGTGGGGCGTGGGGTCAGCCCAGCATTTT
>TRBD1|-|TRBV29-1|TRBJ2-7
CSAGDRGLWNEQYF
TGCAGCGCTGGAGACAGGGGGCTGTGGAACGAGCAGTACTTC
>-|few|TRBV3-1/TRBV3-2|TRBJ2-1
CASSRKTQLRDNEQFF
TGTGCCAGCAGCCGGAAGACGCAGTTGCGGGACAATGAGCAGTTCTTC
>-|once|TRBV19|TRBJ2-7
CASSMVGRPEAYEQYF
TGTGCCAGTAGTATGGTCGGCAGGCCCGAAGCCTACGAGCAGTACTTC
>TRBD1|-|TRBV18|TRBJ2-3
CASSRWDSTTDTQYF
TGTGCCAGCTCACGGTGGGACAGTACCACAGATACGCAGTATTTT
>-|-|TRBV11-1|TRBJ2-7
CASSVRSGTMGYEQYF
TGTGCCAGCAGCGTGCGAAGCGGGACAATGGGATACGAGCAGTACTTC
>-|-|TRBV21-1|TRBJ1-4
CASSNVERVNEKLFF
TGTGCCAGCAGCAACGTTGAGAGGGTTAATGAAAAACTGTTTTTT
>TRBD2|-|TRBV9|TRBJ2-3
CASSVDAGDWADTQYF
TGTGCCAGCAGCGTAGACGCGGGAGATTGGGCAGATACGCAGTATTTT
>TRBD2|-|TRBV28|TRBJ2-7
CASSDPRGRGTSGMRDLAYEQYF
TGTGCCAGCAGTGATCCCAGGGGGCGCGGGACTAGCGGCATGAGGGATTTAGCCTACGAGCAGTACTTC
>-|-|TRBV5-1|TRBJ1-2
CASSVMSEANYGYTF
TGCGCCAGCAGCGTGATGTCGGAGGCCAACTATGGCTACACCTTC
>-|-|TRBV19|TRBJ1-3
CASSQIQGNGNTIYF
TGTGCCAGTAGTCAAATACAGGGTAACGGAAACACCATATATTTT
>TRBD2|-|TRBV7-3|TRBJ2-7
CASSSHDPGLAGLDEQYF
TGTGCCAGCAGCTCTCACGATCCGGGACTAGCGGGATTAGACGAGCAGTACTTC
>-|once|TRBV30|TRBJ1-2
CAWSVGGSYYGYTF
TGTGCCTGGAGTGTAGGCGGGAGCTACTATGGCTACACCTTC
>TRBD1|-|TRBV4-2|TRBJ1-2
CASSQTLGQGFMNYGYTF
TGTGCCAGCAGCCAAACCTTAGGACAGGGTTTCATGAACTATGGCTACACCTTC
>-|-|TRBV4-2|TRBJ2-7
CASSQEFEVSYYEQYF
TGTGCCAGCAGCCAAGAATTTGAGGTCTCGTACTACGAGCAGTACTTC
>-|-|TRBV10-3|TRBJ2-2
CATYREGNTGELFF
TGTGCCACCTACAGGGAAGGGAACACCGGGGAGCTGTTTTTT
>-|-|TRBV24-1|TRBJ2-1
CATSDGGLGEQFF
TGTGCCACCAGTGATGGGGGCTTGGGGGAGCAGTTCTTC
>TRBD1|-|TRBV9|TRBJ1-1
CASSPGTGDGTEAFF
TGTGCCAGCAGCCCGGGGACAGGGGATGGGACTGAAGCTTTCTTT
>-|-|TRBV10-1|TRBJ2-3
CASSESAGTDTQYF
TGCGCCAGCAGTGAGTCTGCGGGAACGGATACGCAGTATTTT
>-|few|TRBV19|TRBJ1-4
CASSTQPGTNEKLFF
TGTGCCAGTAGTACCCAGCCGGGGACTAATGAAAAACTGTTTTTT
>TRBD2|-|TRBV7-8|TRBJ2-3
CASSLALAGGQYF
TGTGCCAGCAGCTTAGCGCTAGCGGGAGGGCAGTATTTT
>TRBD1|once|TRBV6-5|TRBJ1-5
CASRRQGDQPQHF
TGTGCCAGCAGACGACAGGGTGATCAGCCCCAGCATTTT
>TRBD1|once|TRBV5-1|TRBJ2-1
CASSPRVGTAPVGQFF
TGCGCCAGCAGCCCCAGAGTCGGGACAGCCCCCGTTGGGCAGTTCTTC
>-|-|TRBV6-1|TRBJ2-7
CASSESGFAYEQYF
TGTGCCAGCAGTGAATCGGGATTCGCCTACGAGCAGTACTTC
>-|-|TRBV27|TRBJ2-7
CASSLSSGPYEQYF
TGTGCCAGCAGTTTATCGAGCGGGCCCTACGAGCAGTACTTC
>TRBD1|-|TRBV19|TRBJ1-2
CASSIGTGNYGYTF
TGTGCCAGTAGTATCGGGACAGGGAACTATGGCTACACCTTC
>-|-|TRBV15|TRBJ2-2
CATSRDLTGELFF
TGTGCCACCAGCAGAGACCTCACCGGGGAGCTGTTTTTT
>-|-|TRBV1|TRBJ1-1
CTSSQADRMNTEAFF
TGCACCAGCAGCCAAGCCGACAGAATGAACACTGAAGCTTTCTTT
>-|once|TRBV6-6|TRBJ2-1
CASSYSDLGVRNEQFF
TGTGCCAGCAGTTATTCGGACTTGGGTGTACGCAATGAGCAGTTCTTC
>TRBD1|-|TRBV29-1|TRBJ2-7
CSVWTGTGAYEQYF
TGCAGCGTCTGGACCGGGACAGGGGCCTACGAGCAGTACTTC
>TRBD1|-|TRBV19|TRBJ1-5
CASRPGQGFGPQHF
TGTGCCAGTAGACCGGGACAGGGATTCGGGCCCCAGCATTTT
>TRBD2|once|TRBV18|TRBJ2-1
CASSIAGEDNEQFF
TGTGCCAGCTCAATAGCGGGAGAAGACAATGAGCAGTTCTTC
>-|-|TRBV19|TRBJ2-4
CASSTLGHAQYF
TGTGCCAGTAGTACCCTTGGGCATGCTCAGTACTTC
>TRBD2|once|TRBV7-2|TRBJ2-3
CASSLGVTGGSADTQYF
TGTGCCAGCAGCTTAGGGGTCACGGGAGGATCAGCAGATACGCAGTATTTT
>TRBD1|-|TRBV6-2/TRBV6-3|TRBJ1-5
CASSSITTGGLQPQHF
TGTGCCAGCAGTTCCATCACCACAGGGGGCTTACAGCCCCAGCATTTT
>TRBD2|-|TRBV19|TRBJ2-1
CASSGISGVSSYNEQFF
TGTGCCAGTAGCGGAATTAGCGGGGTTAGCTCCTACAATGAGCAGTTCTTC
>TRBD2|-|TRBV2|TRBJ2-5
CASRTGLAEETQYF
TGTGCCAGCAGGACGGGACTAGCGGAAGAGACCCAGTACTTC
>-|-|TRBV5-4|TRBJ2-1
CASSYTRVDGSNEQFF
TGTGCCAGCAGCTATACCCGGGTCGATGGGAGCAATGAGCAGTTCTTC
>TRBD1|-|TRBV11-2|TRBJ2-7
CASSLARGQATYEQYF
TGTGCCAGCAGCTTAGCCCGAGGACAGGCAACCTACGAGCAGTACTTC
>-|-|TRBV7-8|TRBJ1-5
CASNPGGGWPQHF
TGTGCCAGCAATCCGGGAGGGGGGTGGCCCCAGCATTTT
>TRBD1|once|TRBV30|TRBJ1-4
CAWQGQVNEKLFF
TGTGCCTGGCAGGGACAGGTTAATGAAAAACTGTTTTTT
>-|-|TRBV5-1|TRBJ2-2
CASSLGQGPPGELFF
TGCGCCAGCAGCTTGGGGCAGGGTCCCCCCGGGGAGCTGTTTTTT
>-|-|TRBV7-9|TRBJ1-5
CASSLQAYQPQHF
TGTGCCAGCAGCCTTCAGGCTTATCAGCCCCAGCATTTT
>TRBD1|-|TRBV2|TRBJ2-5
CASSFDRGSQETQYF
TGTGCCAGCAGTTTTGACAGGGGGAGCCAAGAGACCCAGTACTTC
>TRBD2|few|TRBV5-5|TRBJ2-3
CASSFSSGARTDTQYF
TGTGCCAGCAGTTTCTCTAGCGGGGCCCGCACAGATACGCAGTATTTT
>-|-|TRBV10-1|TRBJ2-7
CASPQQGYYEQYF
TGCGCCAGCCCCCAACAGGGATACTACGAGCAGTACTTC
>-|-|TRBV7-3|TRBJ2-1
CASSSTPGEDSFF
TGTGCCAGCAGCTCAACCCCGGGAGAGGATTCGTTCTTC
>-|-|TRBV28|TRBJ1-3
CASSPRRTLGNTIYF
TGTGCCAGCAGTCCCCGACGGACTCTTGGAAACACCATATATTTT
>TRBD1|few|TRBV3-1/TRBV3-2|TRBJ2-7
CASSQIRDRGQYF
TGTGCCAGCAGCCAAATCCGGGACAGGGGTCAGTACTTC
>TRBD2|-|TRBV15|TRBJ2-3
CATSRDVAGDDTQYF
TGTGCCACCAGCAGAGACGTAGCGGGAGATGATACGCAGTATTTT